Below, 12 T cell receptor beta chains from the same sample are listed, as sequenced in a study of T cell repertoires in cytomegalovirus infection. Antigens for these TCRs are unknown. Each CDR3 protein is one row after TCRdb ran MiXCR on the reads. The sample carries 750,000 to 950,000 distinct CDR3 sequences, about 27% recorded once. This specimen was cultured CD8+ T cells from PBMCs, taken from culture after CMV antigen stimulation. These receptors were taken from a human donor in good health (CMV status not recorded). Some clones in this sample may be carry-over from other donors' samples.

This clonotype appeared a few times. This chain uses TRBV7-9 with TRBJ2-2; no reliable D call. The CDR3 is made up of 11 amino acids. Germline assignment: CDR1 SEHNR and CDR2 FQNEAQ (reference sequence). Trimming stripped 9 bases from V and 6 bases from J, with 8 bases between. The CDR3 nucleotides are TGTGCCAGAGAAGGCTCCGGGGAGCTGTTTTTT. It encodes CAREGSGELFF.

This sequence joins TRBV24-1 and TRBJ2-2; possible D gene TRBD2, 6 bases. CDR1 is KGHDR and CDR2 is SFDVKD in the germline V gene. The CDR3 is made up of 14 amino acids. V lost 5 bases and J 6 bases, leaving 12 bases between the germline ends. The CDR3 nucleotides are TGTGCCACCAGTGCGGCTAGCGCTGCCGGGGAGCTGTTTTTT. It yields the protein CATSAASAAGELFF.

The chain couples TRBV12-3 or TRBV12-4 to TRBJ1-6; the D gene is possibly TRBD1 (6 bases). V was pared by 5 bases and J by 13 bases, with 18 bases between. The CDR3 consists of 14 residues. CDR3 nucleotide sequence: TGTGCCAGCAGTGAGACAGGCCTTCTAGTTCCCCTCCACTTT. This codes for CASSETGLLVPLHF.

This clonotype was found a few times. J is TRBJ2-2 and V is TRBV10-3; 9 bases fit TRBD1. Germline CDR1 reads ENHRY; CDR2 reads SYGVKD. Losses at the gene ends were 4 bases for V and 4 bases for J; bases not matched to a gene: 7. The CDR3 is made up of 16 amino acids. CDR3 residues: CAISGSGTGSTGELFF. The CDR3 nucleotides are TGTGCCATCAGTGGTTCCGGGACAGGGTCCACCGGGGAGCTGTTTTTT.

V usage is TRBV2 and J usage is TRBJ2-1; the D gene is possibly TRBD1 (6 bases). CDR3 length equals 14 residues. The germline gives CDR1 SNHLY, CDR2 FYNNEI. V gave up 5 bases and J gave up 8 bases, with 16 bases separating them. CDR3 in amino acids: CASSTRQEVHEQFF. The CDR3 nucleotides read TGTGCCAGCAGTACTCGACAGGAGGTCCATGAGCAGTTCTTC.

This clonotype turned up a few times. The chain recombines TRBV19 with TRBJ1-2, with a weak D call TRBD1 (6 bases). Trimming removed 8 bases from V and 3 bases from J, with 13 bases in between. Germline V lookup: CDR1 LNHDA, CDR2 SQIVND (reference sequence). The CDR3 extends over 13 amino acids. CDR3 nucleotide sequence: TGTGCCAGTGGAACGACAGGAGACTATGGCTACACCTTC. Its protein product is CASGTTGDYGYTF.

V gene TRBV4-1 combines with J gene TRBJ1-2; D uncertain. The V gene lost 1 base and the J gene lost 13 bases, with 13 bases spanning the gap. The CDR3 length is 12 residues. Germline lookup yields CDR1 MGHRA and CDR2 YSYEKL. The CDR3 DNA reads as TGCGCCAGCAGCCAAGGTGAGGTAGCGTCCACCTTC. Its translation is CASSQGEVASTF.

This chain links TRBV2 with TRBJ2-1, with TRBD1 as a possible D gene (5 bases). The ends were cut back, 6 bases at V and 4 bases at J, with 16 bases in the middle. CDR3 size: 15 residues. Per the germline V gene, CDR1 is SNHLY and CDR2 is FYNNEI. The chain's CDR3 is CASRDLKGAYNEQFF. The CDR3 DNA is TGTGCCAGCAGGGACCTTAAAGGGGCATACAATGAGCAGTTCTTC.

This chain links TRBV12-3 or TRBV12-4 with TRBJ2-3; 10 bases fit TRBD2. The V gene end was trimmed by 2 bases and the J gene end by 3 bases; junction bases not matched to a gene: 5. This CDR3 contains 16 residues. CDR3 sequence reads: CASSLRLAGVTDTQYF. In nucleotides, the CDR3 is TGTGCCAGCAGTTTAAGGCTAGCGGGGGTGACAGATACGCAGTATTTT.

The CDR3 coding sequence is TGTGCCAGCACCCTTAGCGGGGGGCGCGTCTACGAGCAGTACTTC. Translating it yields CASTLSGGRVYEQYF. J is TRBJ2-7 and V is TRBV27; 10 bases line up with TRBD2. This CDR3 is 15 amino acids long. Looked up from germline, CDR1 is MNHEY and CDR2 is SMNVEV (reference sequence). Losses at the gene ends were 7 bases for V and 3 bases for J; bases not matched to a gene: 9.

This chain uses TRBV12-5 with TRBJ2-3; possible D gene TRBD2, 6 bases. V was cut by 6 bases and J by 0 bases, with 13 bases left in between. CDR1 LGHNT and CDR2 FRNRAP come from the germline V gene. CDR3 length: 15 residues. The CDR3 is CASGPGTSSTDTQYF. For the CDR3, the DNA is TGTGCTAGTGGACCCGGGACTTCTAGCACAGATACGCAGTATTTT.

The chain joins TRBV6-1 to TRBJ1-1; no clear D. CDR1 is MNHNS and CDR2 is SASEGT in the germline V gene. Trimming shortened V by 3 bases and J by 10 bases, and 15 bases separated the two germline ends. The CDR3 contains 13 residues. The CDR3 nucleotides read TGTGCCAGCAGTGAGGACCCAGTTGTCGGAGCTTTCTTT. The encoded protein is CASSEDPVVGAFF.